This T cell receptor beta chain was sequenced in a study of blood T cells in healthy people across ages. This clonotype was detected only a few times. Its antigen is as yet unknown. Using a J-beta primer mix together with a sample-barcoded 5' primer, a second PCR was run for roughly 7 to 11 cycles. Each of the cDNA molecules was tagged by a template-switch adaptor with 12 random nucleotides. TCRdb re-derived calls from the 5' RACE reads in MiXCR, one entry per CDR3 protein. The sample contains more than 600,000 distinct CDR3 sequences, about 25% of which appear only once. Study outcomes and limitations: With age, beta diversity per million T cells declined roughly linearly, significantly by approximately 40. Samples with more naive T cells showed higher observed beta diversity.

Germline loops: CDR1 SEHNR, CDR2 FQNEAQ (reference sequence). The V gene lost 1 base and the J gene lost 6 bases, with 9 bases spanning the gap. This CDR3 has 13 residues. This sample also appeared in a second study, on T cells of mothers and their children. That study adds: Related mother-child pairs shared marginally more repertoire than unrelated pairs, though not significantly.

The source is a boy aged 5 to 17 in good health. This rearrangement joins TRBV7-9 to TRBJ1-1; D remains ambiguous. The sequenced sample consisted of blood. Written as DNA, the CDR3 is TGTGCCAGCAGCTTAGTAGAGGAGCCTGAAGCTTTCTTT. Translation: CASSLVEEPEAFF.